The rows below give T cell receptor beta chains drawn from one sample of a study of tumor-infiltrating lymphocytes in localized non-small cell lung cancer. Clones were read by immunoSEQ multiplex PCR, and TCRdb kept only the in-frame ones, dropping some. The table shows more than 12,000 clones, with about four fifths occurring only once. What was sequenced was lung tumor tissue. Every receptor here comes from a human donor with non-small cell lung cancer. CDR3s include the opening cysteine and the closing phenylalanine or tryptophan. Each record gives: J gene, D gene, V gene, clone size, CDR3 protein, CDR3 DNA. D genes are given only for firm matches. Some rows mark clone size as missing; the rest say once, few, many or name a class of expanded clone.

J: TRBJ1-3; D: .; V: TRBV10-3; size: .; CDR3: CAISESETPGNTIYF; DNA: TGTGCCATCAGTGAGTCTGAGACACCTGGAAACACCATATATTTT
J: TRBJ2-3; D: .; V: TRBV11-3; size: .; CDR3: CASSHRGTDTQYF; DNA: TGTGCCAGCAGCCACCGGGGCACAGATACGCAGTATTTT
J: TRBJ2-5; D: TRBD1; V: TRBV7-2; size: .; CDR3: CASSNDRGPQTQYF; DNA: TGTGCCAGCAGCAACGACAGGGGACCACAGACCCAGTACTTC
J: TRBJ2-5; D: .; V: TRBV6-5; size: .; CDR3: CATERTGGKTQYF; DNA: TGTGCCACAGAGCGCACAGGTGGAAAGACCCAGTACTTC
J: TRBJ2-2; D: .; V: TRBV5-1; size: .; CDR3: CASARTANTGELFF; DNA: TGCGCCAGCGCCAGGACAGCGAACACCGGGGAGCTGTTTTTT
J: TRBJ1-1; D: .; V: TRBV6-1; size: few; CDR3: CASKTGITEAFF; DNA: TGTGCCAGCAAAACAGGCATCACTGAAGCTTTCTTT
J: TRBJ1-2; D: .; V: TRBV7-2; size: .; CDR3: CASSLEWGRGYTF; DNA: TGTGCCAGCAGCTTAGAATGGGGGCGGGGCTACACCTTC
J: TRBJ2-2; D: TRBD1; V: TRBV10-3; size: once; CDR3: CAISEGRGSNTGELFF; DNA: TGTGCCATCAGTGAGGGCAGGGGGTCAAACACCGGGGAGCTGTTTTTT
J: TRBJ1-3; D: .; V: TRBV30; size: .; CDR3: CAWSTGQSSGNTIYF; DNA: TGTGCCTGGAGTACTGGACAGAGCTCTGGAAACACCATATATTTT
J: TRBJ1-3; D: .; V: TRBV4-1; size: .; CDR3: CASSQDRGSYSGNTIYF; DNA: TGCGCCAGCAGCCAAGATCGGGGCAGCTACTCTGGAAACACCATATATTTT
J: TRBJ1-1; D: .; V: TRBV18; size: once; CDR3: CASSPIGGGTEAFF; DNA: TGTGCCAGCTCACCAATTGGGGGCGGGACTGAAGCTTTCTTT
J: TRBJ2-5; D: TRBD2; V: TRBV11-2; size: .; CDR3: CASSPSGSGETQYF; DNA: TGTGCCAGCAGCCCTAGCGGGAGTGGAGAGACCCAGTACTTC
J: TRBJ2-3; D: .; V: TRBV10-3; size: .; CDR3: CATRQGAGTDTQYF; DNA: TGTGCCACCCGCCAGGGCGCGGGTACAGATACGCAGTATTTT
J: TRBJ2-3; D: .; V: TRBV5-1; size: .; CDR3: CASSWGLEGDTQYF; DNA: TGCGCCAGCAGCTGGGGCCTGGAGGGGGATACGCAGTATTTT
J: TRBJ1-1; D: .; V: TRBV2; size: .; CDR3: CASSARGGNTEAFF; DNA: TGTGCCAGCAGTGCGCGGGGAGGGAACACTGAAGCTTTCTTT
J: TRBJ2-7; D: .; V: TRBV11-2; size: .; CDR3: CASSQSGTFSYEQYF; DNA: TGTGCCAGCAGCCAATCCGGGACTTTCTCCTACGAGCAGTACTTC
J: TRBJ2-7; D: TRBD1; V: TRBV27; size: .; CDR3: CASSIRQGALYEQYF; DNA: TGTGCCAGCAGTATAAGACAGGGGGCGCTTTACGAGCAGTACTTC
J: TRBJ1-1; D: .; V: TRBV18; size: .; CDR3: CASSPRTPNTEAFF; DNA: TGTGCCAGCTCACCACGGACACCGAACACTGAAGCTTTCTTT
J: TRBJ1-5; D: TRBD1; V: TRBV19; size: .; CDR3: CASSGSDRGRGQPQHF; DNA: TGTGCCAGTAGTGGATCGGACAGGGGGCGCGGACAGCCCCAGCATTTT
J: TRBJ2-7; D: TRBD1; V: TRBV12-5; size: .; CDR3: CASGLATRTGHYEQYF; DNA: TGTGCTAGTGGTTTGGCCACTAGGACAGGGCACTACGAGCAGTACTTC
J: TRBJ2-7; D: .; V: TRBV11-2; size: once; CDR3: CASSLGLPGSSYEQYF; DNA: TGTGCCAGCAGCTTGGGCCTGCCAGGCAGCTCCTACGAGCAGTACTTC
J: TRBJ2-3; D: TRBD2; V: TRBV7-2; size: .; CDR3: CASSLGGLASTDTQYF; DNA: TGTGCCAGCAGCTTAGGCGGACTAGCGAGCACAGATACGCAGTATTTT
J: TRBJ1-5; D: .; V: TRBV9; size: .; CDR3: CASSVDERQPQHF; DNA: TGTGCCAGCAGCGTAGATGAGAGGCAGCCCCAGCATTTT
J: TRBJ1-2; D: .; V: TRBV6-5; size: .; CDR3: CASSTLDFRGYTF; DNA: .
J: TRBJ2-6; D: .; V: TRBV4-1; size: .; CDR3: CASSQGSGQPGANVLTF; DNA: TGCGCCAGCAGCCAAGGAAGCGGCCAACCTGGGGCCAACGTCCTGACTTTC
J: TRBJ2-3; D: .; V: TRBV9; size: .; CDR3: CASSVVLADTQYF; DNA: TGTGCCAGCAGCGTAGTCCTAGCAGATACGCAGTATTTT
J: TRBJ1-2; D: .; V: TRBV5-1; size: .; CDR3: CASSWDPRTGYTF; DNA: TGCGCCAGCAGCTGGGACCCTCGTACGGGCTACACCTTC
J: TRBJ2-7; D: .; V: TRBV7-9; size: .; CDR3: CASSLVAATYEQYF; DNA: TGTGCCAGCAGCTTAGTTGCGGCGACCTACGAGCAGTACTTC
J: TRBJ2-3; D: .; V: TRBV27; size: .; CDR3: CASSYTVGTDTQYF; DNA: TGTGCCAGCAGTTACACGGTGGGCACAGATACGCAGTATTTT
J: TRBJ1-1; D: TRBD1; V: TRBV28; size: few; CDR3: CASSPGQGAWAEAFF; DNA: TGTGCCAGCAGTCCGGGACAGGGGGCATGGGCTGAAGCTTTCTTT
J: TRBJ1-1; D: TRBD1; V: TRBV9; size: .; CDR3: CASSSGQGTEAFF; DNA: TGTGCCAGCAGCTCAGGACAGGGCACTGAAGCTTTCTTT
J: TRBJ2-3; D: TRBD2; V: TRBV13; size: .; CDR3: CASSSGLAFEGSSDTQYF; DNA: TGTGCCAGCAGCTCCGGACTAGCTTTCGAGGGCAGCTCAGATACGCAGTATTTT
J: TRBJ2-3; D: .; V: TRBV7-2; size: .; CDR3: CASSSPGLRRTDTQYF; DNA: TGTGCCAGCAGCTCGCCGGGACTCCGCCGCACAGATACGCAGTATTTT
J: TRBJ2-7; D: .; V: TRBV7-8; size: .; CDR3: CASSWDQYEQYF; DNA: TGTGCCAGCAGCTGGGACCAATACGAGCAGTACTTC
J: TRBJ1-6; D: .; V: TRBV6-5; size: .; CDR3: CASSYSGGATNSPLHF; DNA: TGTGCCAGCAGTTACTCGGGGGGCGCTACGAATTCACCCCTCCACTTT
J: TRBJ2-1; D: TRBD2; V: TRBV19; size: once; CDR3: CASSLAGLYNEQFF; DNA: TGTGCCAGTTCACTAGCGGGCTTATACAATGAGCAGTTCTTC
J: TRBJ2-1; D: TRBD2; V: TRBV2; size: .; CDR3: CASSAGLAGADEQFF; DNA: TGTGCCAGCAGTGCGGGACTAGCGGGAGCAGATGAGCAGTTCTTC
J: TRBJ2-7; D: .; V: TRBV6-6; size: .; CDR3: CASSYSRSEQYF; DNA: TGTGCCAGCAGTTATTCCAGGTCCGAGCAGTACTTC
J: TRBJ1-2; D: TRBD1; V: TRBV7-9; size: .; CDR3: CASSSNRGIEDGYTF; DNA: TGTGCCAGCAGCTCGAACAGGGGTATAGAGGATGGCTACACCTTC